One sample yielded the 18 T cell receptor beta chains listed below, sequenced in a study of blood T cell repertoires in COVID-19. Sequencing used immunoSEQ multiplex PCR; TCRdb keeps in-frame clones, though not all of them. The repertoire holds around 140,000 clones, with 80% to 90% as singletons. Sequences were obtained from peripheral blood. All receptors derive from a man aged 60 to 69 with active or convalescent COVID-19.

The J gene is TRBJ2-7, the V gene TRBV3-1 (or the pseudogene TRBV3-2); 9 bases align to TRBD1. Germline trimming cut 4 bases from V and 6 bases from J; bases unmatched to any gene: 7. This CDR3 has 14 residues. From germline, CDR1 is LGHDT and CDR2 YNNKEL (reference sequence). CDR3 DNA: TGTGCCAGCAGCCTCCTACAGGGGGCCGGCGAGCAGTACTTC. Translating gives CASSLLQGAGEQYF.

This chain uses TRBV5-4 with TRBJ2-1; maybe TRBD1 (6 bases). Trimming removed 7 bases from V and 5 bases from J, with 25 bases in between. The CDR3 runs to 17 residues. Germline CDR1 SGHNT, CDR2 YYREEE (reference sequence). In DNA, the CDR3 is TGTGCCAGCTCTTCAAGCGGTTTGAGGGGGTTTAACAATGAGCAGTTCTTC. This sequence encodes CASSSSGLRGFNNEQFF.

The genes are TRBV7-3 and TRBJ1-1, with TRBD1 matching over 8 bases. CDR1 and CDR2 (germline): SGHTA, FQGTGA. V gave up 5 bases and J gave up 3 bases; unmatched junction bases: 11. This CDR3 is 16 amino acids long. The CDR3 sequence: CASSPGQGFMDTEAFF. The CDR3 nucleotides read TGTGCCAGCAGCCCAGGACAGGGTTTTATGGACACTGAAGCTTTCTTT.

The genes are TRBV29-1 and TRBJ2-2, with D perhaps TRBD2 (6 bases). V lost 7 bases, J lost 0 bases, and 18 bases lay in between. The CDR3 is made up of 16 amino acids. The germline CDR1 and CDR2 sequences are SQVTM and ANQGSEA. The CDR3 DNA is TGCAGCGGCGGGACCTACTATACTGCGAACACCGGGGAGCTGTTTTTT. This translates into CSGGTYYTANTGELFF.

The chain combines TRBV28 with TRBJ1-6; TRBD1 matches 9 bases. The CDR3 extends over 14 amino acids. CDR1 and CDR2 (germline): MDHEN, SYDVKM. With V trimmed by 6 bases and J by 10 bases, 7 bases remained unmatched. Written as DNA, the CDR3 is TGTGCCAGCAGCCGGGGACAGGGTAGCTCACCCCTCCACTTT. It codes for CASSRGQGSSPLHF.

V and J are TRBV4-2 and TRBJ2-2; 10 nucleotides agree with TRBD2. Per the germline V gene, CDR1 is LGHNA and CDR2 is YNFKEQ. The ends lost 1 base at V and 3 bases at J; junction bases unmatched: 5. The CDR3 extends over 17 amino acids. CDR3 DNA: TGTGCCAGCAGCCAAGGGCTAGCGGGAGTCGACACCGGGGAGCTGTTTTTT. Translated: CASSQGLAGVDTGELFF.

The CDR3 spells CATRGTGRSYEQYF. The DNA for the CDR3 is TGTGCCACCAGAGGGACAGGTCGCTCCTACGAGCAGTACTTC. The rearrangement joins TRBV6-5 to TRBJ2-7; TRBD1 aligns across 8 bases. Germline-derived CDR1 and CDR2 are MNHEY and SVGAGI. The junction had 8 bases not matched to a gene; V was cut back by 10 bases and J by 0 bases. The CDR3 loop spans 14 amino acids.

J is TRBJ2-3 and V is TRBV3-1 (or the pseudogene TRBV3-2), with TRBD2 identical over 9 bases. The V and J ends lost 2 bases and 5 bases, in that order; junction bases with no gene match: 8. The germline V gene encodes CDR1 LGHDT and CDR2 YNNKEL (reference sequence). The length of the CDR3 is 16 residues. The DNA for the CDR3 is TGTGCCAGCAGCCAAAACTCAGCGGGAGGAGTAGATACGCAGTATTTT. Amino acid sequence: CASSQNSAGGVDTQYF.

The genes are TRBV6-5 and TRBJ1-5; D is unclear. The CDR3 extends over 14 amino acids. Germline V CDR1 and CDR2: MNHEY, SVGAGI. Trimming took 11 bases from V and 3 from J, leaving 17 bases between them. CDR3 sequence reads: CAGGRDTYNQPQHF. DNA for the CDR3: TGTGCCGGAGGGAGGGATACATACAATCAGCCCCAGCATTTT.

V and J are TRBV4-1 and TRBJ2-1; the match to TRBD2 covers 14 bases. J was trimmed by 4 bases and V by 3 bases; bases with no gene match: 5. This CDR3 region has 17 residues. Germline-derived CDR1 and CDR2 are MGHRA and YSYEKL. The DNA of the CDR3 is TGCGCCAGCAGCCAGAGGGGACTAGCGGGAGTTTACAATGAGCAGTTCTTC. Translating gives CASSQRGLAGVYNEQFF.

V usage is TRBV28 and J usage is TRBJ2-3, with a tentative D call TRBD2 (5 bases). CDR1 MDHEN and CDR2 SYDVKM come from the germline V gene. V was trimmed by 7 bases and J by 4 bases, leaving 15 bases between them. This CDR3 has 14 amino acids. The CDR3 region has the DNA TGTGCCAGCATGAATAGAGGGTTCGCAGATACGCAGTATTTT. It translates to CASMNRGFADTQYF. Combining the CDR3 with reference TRBV28 and TRBJ2-3 gives the whole variable domain DVKVTQSSRYLVKRTGEKVFLECVQDMDHENMFWYRQDPGLGLRLIYFSYDVKMKEKGDIPEGYSVSREKKERFSLILESASTNQTSMYLCASMNRGFADTQYFGPGTRLTVL.

The rearrangement uses TRBV7-9 and TRBJ2-5; 13 positions match TRBD2. Germline CDR1 is SEHNR and CDR2 is FQNEAQ (reference sequence). This CDR3 is 16 amino acids long. Germline trimming cut 5 bases from V and 5 bases from J; bases unmatched to any gene: 8. The DNA of the CDR3 is TGTGCCAGCAGCCCCGGACTAGCGGGAGAGTATGAGACCCAGTACTTC. Its translation is CASSPGLAGEYETQYF.

In this sample, this clone turned up a few times. The chain combines TRBV6-5 with TRBJ2-7, with 9 bases matching TRBD1. CDR1 and CDR2 from the germline V gene are MNHEY and SVGAGI. This CDR3 has 15 residues. J was trimmed by 7 bases and V by 0 bases; bases with no gene match: 7. In nucleotides, the CDR3 is TGTGCCAGCAGTTACTCGGGGACAGGGCACCGAGAGCAGTACTTC. This encodes CASSYSGTGHREQYF.

This clone was observed once. V is TRBV6-2 or TRBV6-3 and J is TRBJ2-7; 9 bases match TRBD1. CDR1 MNHEY and CDR2 SVGEGT come from the germline V gene. With 4 bases clipped from V and 5 bases from J, the junction kept 9 bases outside the gene matches. The length of the CDR3 is 15 residues. The CDR3 is CASSLSGTGHDEQYF. The DNA for the CDR3 is TGTGCCAGCAGTTTATCCGGGACAGGGCATGACGAGCAGTACTTC.

The genes are TRBV4-3 and TRBJ1-4; D gene unclear. Looked up from germline, CDR1 is LGHNA and CDR2 is YSLEER. V lost 5 bases and J 3 bases, leaving 10 bases between the germline ends. The CDR3 has 14 amino acids. CDR3 sequence: CASSYLPANEKLFF. Written as DNA, the CDR3 is TGCGCCAGCAGCTACCTACCGGCTAATGAAAAACTGTTTTTT.

The chain is built from TRBV30 and TRBJ1-5, with D tentatively TRBD1 (6 bases). The germline V gene encodes CDR1 GTSNPN and CDR2 SVGIG (reference sequence). The ends were cut back, 7 bases at V and 4 bases at J, with 14 bases in the middle. The CDR3 totals 13 residues. The CDR3 DNA reads as TGTGCCTACGGGGGGGGCCTGAATCAGCCCCAGCATTTT. This gives the protein CAYGGGLNQPQHF.

The chain combines TRBV12-3 or TRBV12-4 with TRBJ2-7; 9 nucleotides agree with TRBD1. The CDR3 runs to 12 residues. V lost 4 bases, J lost 10 bases, and 5 bases stayed unmatched. The CDR3 DNA reads TGTGCCAGCAGTTGGGACAGGGTGGGCCAGTACTTC. Its protein is CASSWDRVGQYF.

The chain links TRBV9 to TRBJ2-1, with TRBD2 matching over 12 bases. This CDR3 spans 16 amino acids. Per germline, CDR1 SGDLS and CDR2 YYNGEE. The J segment lost 4 bases and the V segment lost 4 bases, leaving 6 bases of the junction unmatched. The CDR3 nucleotides are TGTGCCAGCAGCCCCAGACTAGCGGGAGATTACAATGAGCAGTTCTTC. Protein sequence: CASSPRLAGDYNEQFF.